This TCR beta chain was retrieved from a study of T cell responses to AZD1222 COVID-19 vaccine. This clone was counted between two and nine times. As yet, its antigen is unknown. Study-wide results and limits: Clonal diversity was possibly underestimated; the donors were predominantly white British and more often female. Researchers took repertoire samples only after the peak T cell response had come.

TCRdb keeps only in-frame clones here, not all; method: immunoSEQ multiplex PCR. The sample comprises about 120,000 clones, 90% of which are singletons, and 4% to 5% rests with the top ten. The CDR3 contains 12 residues. V lost 1 base and J 2 bases, leaving 3 bases between the germline ends. Germline V CDR1 and CDR2: PRHDT, FYEKMQ (reference sequence). This TCR derives from an adult who received the MenACWY meningococcal vaccine as a control. The rearrangement uses TRBV13 and TRBJ2-7; D is unresolved. The input for sequencing was peripheral blood, taken 28 days after the second dose of the MenACWY control vaccine. CDR3 region: CASSLAPYEQYV. In DNA, the CDR3 is TGTGCCAGCAGCTTAGCCCCCTACGAGCAGTACGTC.